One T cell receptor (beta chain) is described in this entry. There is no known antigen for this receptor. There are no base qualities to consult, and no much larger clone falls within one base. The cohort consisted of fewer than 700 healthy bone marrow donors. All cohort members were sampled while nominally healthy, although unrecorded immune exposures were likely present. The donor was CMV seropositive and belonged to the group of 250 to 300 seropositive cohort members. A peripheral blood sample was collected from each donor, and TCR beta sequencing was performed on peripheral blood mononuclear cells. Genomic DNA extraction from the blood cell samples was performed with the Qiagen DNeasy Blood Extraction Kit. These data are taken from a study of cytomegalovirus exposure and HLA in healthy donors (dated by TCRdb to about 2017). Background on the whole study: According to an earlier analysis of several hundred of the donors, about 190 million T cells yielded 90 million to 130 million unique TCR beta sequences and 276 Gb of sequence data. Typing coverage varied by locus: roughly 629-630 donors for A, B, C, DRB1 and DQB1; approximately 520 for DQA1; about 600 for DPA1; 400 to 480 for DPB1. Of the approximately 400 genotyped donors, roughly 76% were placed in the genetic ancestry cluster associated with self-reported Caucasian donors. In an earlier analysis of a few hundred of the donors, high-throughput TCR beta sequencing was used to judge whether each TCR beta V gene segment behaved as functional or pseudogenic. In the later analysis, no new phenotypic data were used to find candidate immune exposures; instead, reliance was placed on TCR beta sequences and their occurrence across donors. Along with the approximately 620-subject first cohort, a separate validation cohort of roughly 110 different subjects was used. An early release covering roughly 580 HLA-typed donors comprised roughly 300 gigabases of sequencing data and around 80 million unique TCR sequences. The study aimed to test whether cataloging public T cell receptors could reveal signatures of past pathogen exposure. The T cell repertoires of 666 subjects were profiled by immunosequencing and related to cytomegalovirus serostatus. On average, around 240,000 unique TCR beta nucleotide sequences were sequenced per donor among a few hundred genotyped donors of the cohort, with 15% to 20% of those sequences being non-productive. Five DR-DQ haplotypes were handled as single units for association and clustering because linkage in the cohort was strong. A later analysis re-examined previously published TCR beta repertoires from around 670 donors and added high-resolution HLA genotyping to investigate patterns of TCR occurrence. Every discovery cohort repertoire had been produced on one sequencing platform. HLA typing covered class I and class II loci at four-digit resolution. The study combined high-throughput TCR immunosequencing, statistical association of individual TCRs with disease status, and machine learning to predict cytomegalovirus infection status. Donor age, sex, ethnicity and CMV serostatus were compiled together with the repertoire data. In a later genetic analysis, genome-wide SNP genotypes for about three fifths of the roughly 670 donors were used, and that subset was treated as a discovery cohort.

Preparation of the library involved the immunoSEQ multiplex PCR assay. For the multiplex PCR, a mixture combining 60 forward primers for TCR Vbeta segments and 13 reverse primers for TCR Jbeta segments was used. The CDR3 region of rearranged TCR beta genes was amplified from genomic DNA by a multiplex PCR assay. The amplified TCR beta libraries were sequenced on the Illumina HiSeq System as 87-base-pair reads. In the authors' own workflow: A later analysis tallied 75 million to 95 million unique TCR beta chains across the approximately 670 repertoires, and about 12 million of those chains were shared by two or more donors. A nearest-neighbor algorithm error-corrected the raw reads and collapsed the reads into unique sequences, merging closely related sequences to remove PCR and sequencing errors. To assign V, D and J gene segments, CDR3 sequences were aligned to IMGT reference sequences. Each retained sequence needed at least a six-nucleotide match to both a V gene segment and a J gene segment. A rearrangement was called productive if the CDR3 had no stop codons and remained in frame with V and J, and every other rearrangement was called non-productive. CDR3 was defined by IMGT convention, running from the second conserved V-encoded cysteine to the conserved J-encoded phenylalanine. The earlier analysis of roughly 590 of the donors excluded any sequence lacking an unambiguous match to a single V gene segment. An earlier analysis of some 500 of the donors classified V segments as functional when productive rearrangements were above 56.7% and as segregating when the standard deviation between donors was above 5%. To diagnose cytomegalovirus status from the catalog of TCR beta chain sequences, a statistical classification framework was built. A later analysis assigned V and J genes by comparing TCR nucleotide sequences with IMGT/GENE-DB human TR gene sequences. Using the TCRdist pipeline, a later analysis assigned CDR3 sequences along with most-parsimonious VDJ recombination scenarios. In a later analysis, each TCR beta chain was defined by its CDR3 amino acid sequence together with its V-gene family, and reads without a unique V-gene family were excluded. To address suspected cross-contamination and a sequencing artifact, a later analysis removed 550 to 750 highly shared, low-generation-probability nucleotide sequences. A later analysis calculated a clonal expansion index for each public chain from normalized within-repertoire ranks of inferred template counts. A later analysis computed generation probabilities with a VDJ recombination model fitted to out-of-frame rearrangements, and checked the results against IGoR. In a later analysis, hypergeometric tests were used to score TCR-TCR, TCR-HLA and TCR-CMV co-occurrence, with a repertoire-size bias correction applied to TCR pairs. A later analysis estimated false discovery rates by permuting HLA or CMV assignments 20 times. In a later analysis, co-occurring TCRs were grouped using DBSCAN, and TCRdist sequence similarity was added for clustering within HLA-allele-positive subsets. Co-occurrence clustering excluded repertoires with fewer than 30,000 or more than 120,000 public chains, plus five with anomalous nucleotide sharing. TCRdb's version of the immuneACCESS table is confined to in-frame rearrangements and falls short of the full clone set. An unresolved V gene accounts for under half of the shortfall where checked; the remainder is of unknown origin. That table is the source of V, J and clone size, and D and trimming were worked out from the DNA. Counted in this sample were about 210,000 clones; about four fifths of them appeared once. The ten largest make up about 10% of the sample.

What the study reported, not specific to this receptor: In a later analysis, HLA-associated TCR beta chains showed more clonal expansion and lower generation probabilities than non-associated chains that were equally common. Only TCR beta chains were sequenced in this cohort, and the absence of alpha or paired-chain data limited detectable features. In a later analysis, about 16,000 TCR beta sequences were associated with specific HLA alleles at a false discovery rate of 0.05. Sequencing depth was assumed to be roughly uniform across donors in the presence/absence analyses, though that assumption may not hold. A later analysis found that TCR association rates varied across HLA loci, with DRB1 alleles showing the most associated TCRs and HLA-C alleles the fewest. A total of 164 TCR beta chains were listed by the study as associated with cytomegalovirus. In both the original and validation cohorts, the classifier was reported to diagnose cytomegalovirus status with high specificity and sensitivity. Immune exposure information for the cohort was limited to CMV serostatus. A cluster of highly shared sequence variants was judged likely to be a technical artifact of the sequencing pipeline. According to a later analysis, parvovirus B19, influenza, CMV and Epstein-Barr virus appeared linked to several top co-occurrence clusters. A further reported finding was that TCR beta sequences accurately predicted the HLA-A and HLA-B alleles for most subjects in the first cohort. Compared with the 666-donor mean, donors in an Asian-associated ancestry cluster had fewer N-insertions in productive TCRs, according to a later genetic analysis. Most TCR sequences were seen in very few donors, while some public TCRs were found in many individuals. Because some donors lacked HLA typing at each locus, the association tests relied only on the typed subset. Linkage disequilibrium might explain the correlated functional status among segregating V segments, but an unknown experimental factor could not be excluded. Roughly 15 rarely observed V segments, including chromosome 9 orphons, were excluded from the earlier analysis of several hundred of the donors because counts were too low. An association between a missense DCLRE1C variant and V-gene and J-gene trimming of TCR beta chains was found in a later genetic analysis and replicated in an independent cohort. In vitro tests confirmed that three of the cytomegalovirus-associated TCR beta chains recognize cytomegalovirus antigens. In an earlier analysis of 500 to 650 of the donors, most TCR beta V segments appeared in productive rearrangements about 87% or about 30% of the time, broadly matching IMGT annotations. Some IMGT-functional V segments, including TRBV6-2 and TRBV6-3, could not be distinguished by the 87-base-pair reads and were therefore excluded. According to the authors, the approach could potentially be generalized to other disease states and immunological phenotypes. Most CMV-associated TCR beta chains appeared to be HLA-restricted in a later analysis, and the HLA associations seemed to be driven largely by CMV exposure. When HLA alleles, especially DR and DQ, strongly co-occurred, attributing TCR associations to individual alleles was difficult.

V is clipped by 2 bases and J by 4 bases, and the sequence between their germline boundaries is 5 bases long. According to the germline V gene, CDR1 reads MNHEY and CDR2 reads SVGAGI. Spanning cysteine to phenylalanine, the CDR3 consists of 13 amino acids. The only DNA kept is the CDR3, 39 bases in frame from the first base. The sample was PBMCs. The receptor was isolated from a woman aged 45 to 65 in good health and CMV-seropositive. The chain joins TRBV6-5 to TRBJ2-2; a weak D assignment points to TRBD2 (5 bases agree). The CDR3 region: CASSYAGTGELFF. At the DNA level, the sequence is TGTGCCAGCAGTTACGCGGGCACCGGGGAGCTGTTTTTT.